Listed below are T cell receptor beta chains from one sample, sequenced in a study of blood T cell repertoires in COVID-19. Clones were read by immunoSEQ multiplex PCR, and TCRdb kept only the in-frame ones, dropping some. Of 110,000 to 150,000 clones in the sample, 78% were seen once. Sequenced: PBMCs or T cells enriched from blood (not recorded which). The receptors here all came from a woman aged 45-65 years who had recovered from COVID-19. Each CDR3 is given with its conserved first and last residue. The order of the fields is D gene, clone size, V gene, J gene, CDR3 DNA, CDR3 protein. D genes are given only for firm matches. The listing skips clone size in some rows; elsewhere it reads once, few, many or a size class.

d_call: -
clone_size: -
v_call: TRBV20-1
j_call: TRBJ2-1
cdr3_nt: TGCAGTGCTAGTGTGGTGAAGGGCCTCGGGGATGAGCAGTTCTTC
cdr3_aa: CSASVVKGLGDEQFF

d_call: -
clone_size: -
v_call: TRBV6-6
j_call: TRBJ2-1
cdr3_nt: TGTGCCAGCAGTTCAGATAATGAGCAGTTCTTC
cdr3_aa: CASSSDNEQFF

d_call: -
clone_size: -
v_call: TRBV7-2
j_call: TRBJ1-2
cdr3_nt: TGTGCCAGCAGCTTAAAGGGGAACTATGGCTACACCTTC
cdr3_aa: CASSLKGNYGYTF

d_call: -
clone_size: -
v_call: TRBV2
j_call: TRBJ1-5
cdr3_nt: TGTGCCAGCAGTGCGGGGACACGGGGAATAGCCCAGCATTTT
cdr3_aa: CASSAGTRGIAQHF

d_call: -
clone_size: few
v_call: TRBV5-1
j_call: TRBJ2-3
cdr3_nt: TGCGCCAGCAGCTTGGGATCTAACACAGATACGCAGTATTTT
cdr3_aa: CASSLGSNTDTQYF

d_call: TRBD1
clone_size: once
v_call: TRBV4-1
j_call: TRBJ1-5
cdr3_nt: TGCGCCAGCAGTCTACAGGGGGGAAAACCCCAGCATTTT
cdr3_aa: CASSLQGGKPQHF

d_call: -
clone_size: -
v_call: TRBV2
j_call: TRBJ1-4
cdr3_nt: TGTGCCAGCAGTGAAACCCAGGGTAATGAAAAACTGTTTTTT
cdr3_aa: CASSETQGNEKLFF

d_call: TRBD1
clone_size: -
v_call: TRBV4-2
j_call: TRBJ1-4
cdr3_nt: TGTGCCAGCAGCCAAGATAGGGCAGGGGGCCGGGAAAAACTGTTTTTT
cdr3_aa: CASSQDRAGGREKLFF

d_call: TRBD2
clone_size: -
v_call: TRBV24-1
j_call: TRBJ2-5
cdr3_nt: TGTGCCACCAGTGAACGGTTAGCGGGGCCGTGGGAGACCCAGTACTTC
cdr3_aa: CATSERLAGPWETQYF

d_call: -
clone_size: few
v_call: TRBV9
j_call: TRBJ1-2
cdr3_nt: TGTGCCAGCAGCGTAGGGGTAGCAGTTGCTGGCTACACCTTC
cdr3_aa: CASSVGVAVAGYTF

d_call: -
clone_size: -
v_call: TRBV25-1
j_call: TRBJ1-3
cdr3_nt: TGTGCCAGCAGTGAGTTCAGCTCTGGAAACACCATATATTTT
cdr3_aa: CASSEFSSGNTIYF

d_call: TRBD2
clone_size: few
v_call: TRBV28
j_call: TRBJ2-7
cdr3_nt: TGTGCCAGCAAGCGGGACGGCTTCTACGAGCAGTACTTC
cdr3_aa: CASKRDGFYEQYF

d_call: TRBD2
clone_size: few
v_call: TRBV5-1
j_call: TRBJ2-1
cdr3_nt: TGCGCCAGCAGCTTGGACGGGGGGGCCTACAATGAGCAGTTCTTC
cdr3_aa: CASSLDGGAYNEQFF

d_call: -
clone_size: -
v_call: TRBV7-6
j_call: TRBJ2-6
cdr3_nt: TGTGCCAGCAGCTTAGTGGGGGAGGTGCCCTCTGGGGCCAACGTCCTGACTTTC
cdr3_aa: CASSLVGEVPSGANVLTF

d_call: -
clone_size: once
v_call: TRBV6-5
j_call: TRBJ2-3
cdr3_nt: TGTGCCAGCGACCGCTCTACGGGGGGCTGGGATACGCAGTATTTT
cdr3_aa: CASDRSTGGWDTQYF

d_call: TRBD1
clone_size: -
v_call: TRBV30
j_call: TRBJ2-1
cdr3_nt: TGTGCCTGGAGCGGATCGCATGACCGGGACAGACACTACAATGAGCAGTTCTTC
cdr3_aa: CAWSGSHDRDRHYNEQFF

d_call: -
clone_size: -
v_call: TRBV30
j_call: TRBJ2-7
cdr3_nt: TGTGCCTGGAGTGTAGGGGGAACCTACGAGCAGTACTTC
cdr3_aa: CAWSVGGTYEQYF

d_call: -
clone_size: once
v_call: TRBV7-6
j_call: TRBJ2-1
cdr3_nt: TGTGCCAGCAGCTTAGGAAGCGGCATTGAGCAGTTCTTC
cdr3_aa: CASSLGSGIEQFF